This T cell receptor (beta chain) was sequenced during a study of blood T cell repertoires in COVID-19. The protocol was immunoSEQ multiplex PCR, while the TCRdb copy is restricted to in-frame clones and leaves out a portion. There are 340,000 or so clones in the sample; around 82% occur only once, and around 3% lies in the top ten. This clone was detected only a few times. The CDR3 loop spans 15 amino acids. V was pared by 6 bases and J by 7 bases, with 19 bases between. Germline lookup yields CDR1 KGHSH and CDR2 LQKENI. The sequenced sample was peripheral blood. The sequence derives from a young man with active or convalescent COVID-19. This sequence joins TRBV18 and TRBJ1-5; tentatively, D is TRBD1 (6 bases). As DNA, the CDR3 is TGTGCCAGCTCCCCGGCCTCGGCAGGGGAGCAGCCCCAGCATTTT. This gives the protein CASSPASAGEQPQHF. The variable domain in full, with the rest retrieved from reference TRBV18 and TRBJ1-5, is NAGVMQNPRHLVRRRGQEARLRCSPMKGHSHVYWYRQLPEEGLKFMVYLQKENIIDESGMPKERFSAEFPKEGPSILRIQQVVRGDSAAYFCASSPASAGEQPQHFGDGTRLSIL.